These 12 T cell receptor beta chains were sequenced from one sample in a study of T cell clones after liver transplantation. Method: immunoSEQ multiplex PCR; TCRdb's copy keeps in-frame clones and lacks some. The repertoire holds 93,000 or so clones, 80% to 90% seen once, with about 3% in the top ten. The sample here was CD4+ T cells from blood, taken roughly 50 months after liver transplant. The receptors were sampled from a human patient who received a liver transplant. Some T cells may have come from the graft donor.

The chain couples TRBV28 to TRBJ1-5; 9 nucleotides line up with TRBD1. Germline V CDR1 and CDR2: MDHEN, SYDVKM. The CDR3 spans 16 residues. J gave up 1 base and V 6 bases, and 7 bases lay outside the gene matches. The CDR3 reads CASRNRGPMSNQPQHF. The CDR3 DNA follows: TGTGCCAGCAGGAACAGGGGGCCAATGAGCAATCAGCCCCAGCATTTT. Looking up the rest from reference TRBV28 and TRBJ1-5 gives the full variable domain: DVKVTQSSRYLVKRTGEKVFLECVQDMDHENMFWYRQDPGLGLRLIYFSYDVKMKEKGDIPEGYSVSREKKERFSLILESASTNQTSMYLCASRNRGPMSNQPQHFGDGTRLSIL.

The chain combines TRBV11-2 with TRBJ2-5, with TRBD1 matching 7 bases. Trimming removed 5 bases from V and 3 bases from J; junction bases left unmatched: 9. Per germline, CDR1 SGHAT and CDR2 FQNNGV. This CDR3 region has 15 residues. The CDR3 DNA is TGTGCCAGCAGCCAGGGACAGAAAAGCGAAGAGACCCAGTACTTC. Amino acid sequence: CASSQGQKSEETQYF.

This chain connects TRBV27 to TRBJ1-3; 9 bases align to TRBD1. With V trimmed by 5 bases and J by 1 base, 15 bases remained unmatched. The CDR3 covers 19 residues. The V gene's germline CDR1 is MNHEY and CDR2 SMNVEV (reference sequence). The CDR3 loop is CASSKGRLGTGLSGNTIYF. As DNA, the CDR3 is TGTGCCAGCAGTAAAGGCCGTCTCGGGACAGGGTTGTCTGGAAACACCATATATTTT.

V usage is TRBV28 and J usage is TRBJ2-2; the match to TRBD2 covers 7 bases. Germline loops: CDR1 MDHEN, CDR2 SYDVKM. Germline trimming cut 1 base from V and 2 bases from J; bases unmatched to any gene: 16. The CDR3 is 20 amino acids. This chain's CDR3 is CASSLSRFAGASGNTGELFF. CDR3 coding DNA: TGTGCCAGCAGTTTATCCCGTTTTGCCGGGGCTAGCGGTAACACCGGGGAGCTGTTTTTT.

V is TRBV5-1 and J is TRBJ2-1; 8 bases map to TRBD1. Per the germline V gene, CDR1 is SGHRS and CDR2 is YFSETQ. CDR3 length: 14 amino acids. Trimming removed 3 bases from V and 3 bases from J; junction bases left unmatched: 2. The CDR3 DNA follows: TGCGCCAGCAGCTCCGGACAGGGCTACAATGAGCAGTTCTTC. Amino acids: CASSSGQGYNEQFF.

This clone was seen only a few times. The genes are TRBV2 and TRBJ2-5, with D possibly being TRBD1 (5 bases). The CDR3 spans 14 residues. Germline-derived CDR1 and CDR2 are SNHLY and FYNNEI. V lost 3 bases and J 6 bases, leaving 14 bases between the germline ends. In DNA form, the CDR3 reads TGTGCCAGCAGTGAGGGCAGGGCATCTAAGACCCAGTACTTC. It translates to CASSEGRASKTQYF.

The sample holds one count of this clone. CDR3 DNA sequence: TGTGCCAGCAGTGCCCCTAGCGGTAGTACCGGGGAGCTGTTTTTT. It is translated as CASSAPSGSTGELFF. The genes are TRBV6-5 and TRBJ2-2; 7 nucleotides match TRBD2. V trimming: 5 bases; J trimming: 5 bases; junction bases outside the gene matches: 8. CDR3 length: 15 residues. CDR1 MNHEY and CDR2 SVGAGI come from the germline V gene.

The chain joins TRBV6-5 to TRBJ2-3, with 10 bases fitting TRBD2. CDR1 is MNHEY, CDR2 SVGAGI, per germline. The CDR3 is made up of 14 amino acids. The ends lost 7 bases at V and 5 bases at J; junction bases unmatched: 6. CDR3 protein: CASNQRGGEDTQYF. CDR3 nucleotide sequence: TGTGCCAGCAACCAGCGGGGGGGCGAAGATACGCAGTATTTT.

The V gene is TRBV28, the J gene TRBJ2-2; D may correspond to TRBD1 or TRBD2 (6 bases each). V gave up 7 bases and J gave up 3 bases, with 15 bases separating them. Germline V lookup: CDR1 MDHEN, CDR2 SYDVKM. The length of the CDR3 is 15 residues. The CDR3 DNA reads as TGTGCCAGCAAGGGGGGCCTGCCTTACACCGGGGAGCTGTTTTTT. This translates into CASKGGLPYTGELFF.

V is TRBV18 and J is TRBJ2-7, with D possibly matching TRBD1 (5 bases). Germline lookup yields CDR1 KGHSH and CDR2 LQKENI. Trimming pared 4 bases from V and 4 bases from J, leaving 14 bases between. This CDR3 has 14 residues. The DNA of the CDR3 is TGTGCCAGCTCACGGCCAGGGAAGTCTTACGAGCAGTACTTC. Protein: CASSRPGKSYEQYF.

This clone was counted a single time. V usage is TRBV27 and J usage is TRBJ2-7, with 8 bases matching TRBD2. This CDR3 is 15 amino acids long. V dropped 3 bases and J dropped 2; count of bases not matched to a gene: 6. Germline V CDR1 and CDR2: MNHEY, SMNVEV (reference sequence). CDR3 coding DNA: TGTGCCAGCAGTTTGTTAGCGGGGCTGCCCTACGAGCAGTACTTC. Residues: CASSLLAGLPYEQYF.

The chain has TRBV5-5 and TRBJ1-3, with D possibly matching TRBD1 (5 bases). Trimming left V 4 bases short and J 2 bases short, with 10 bases between. This CDR3 comprises 14 residues. The germline CDR1 and CDR2 sequences are SGHKS and YYEKEE (reference sequence). The CDR3 is CASSGEGTGNTIYF. Here the CDR3 DNA reads TGTGCCAGCAGCGGTGAGGGGACTGGAAACACCATATATTTT.